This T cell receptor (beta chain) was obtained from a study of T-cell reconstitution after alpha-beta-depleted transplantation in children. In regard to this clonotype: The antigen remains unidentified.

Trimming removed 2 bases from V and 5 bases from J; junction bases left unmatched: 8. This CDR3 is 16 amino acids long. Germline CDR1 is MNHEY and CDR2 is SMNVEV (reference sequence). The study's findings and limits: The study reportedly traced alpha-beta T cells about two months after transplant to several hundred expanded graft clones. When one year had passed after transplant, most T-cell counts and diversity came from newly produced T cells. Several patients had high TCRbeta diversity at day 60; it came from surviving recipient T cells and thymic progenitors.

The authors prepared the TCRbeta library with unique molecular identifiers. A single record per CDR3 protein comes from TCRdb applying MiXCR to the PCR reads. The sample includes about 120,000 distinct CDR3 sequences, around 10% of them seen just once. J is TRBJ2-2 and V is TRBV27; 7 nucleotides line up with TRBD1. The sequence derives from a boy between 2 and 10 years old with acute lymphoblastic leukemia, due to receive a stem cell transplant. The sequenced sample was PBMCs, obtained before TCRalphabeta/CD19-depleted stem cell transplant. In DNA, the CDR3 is TGTGCCAGCAGTTTAGTAGGGGGCGGTGGAACCGGGGAGCTGTTTTTT. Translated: CASSLVGGGGTGELFF.